These 10 T cell receptor beta chains were sequenced from one sample in a study of T-cell reconstitution after alpha-beta-depleted transplantation in children. A library of TCRbeta sequences, prepared with unique molecular identifiers, was generated. TCRdb redid the calling of the PCR reads with MiXCR, one entry per CDR3 protein. The sample records 550,000 to 800,000 distinct CDR3 sequences, around 13% being singletons. Sequencing used PBMCs, obtained before TCRalphabeta/CD19-depleted stem cell transplant. These receptors were taken from a girl aged 2-9 years with congenital amegakaryocytic thrombocytopenia, due to receive a stem cell transplant.

This clonotype was seen many times. The rearrangement uses TRBV7-3 and TRBJ2-3, with 8 bases matching TRBD2. Germline values: CDR1 SGHTA, CDR2 FQGTGA. The CDR3 is 16 residues long. Unmatched junction bases numbered 8, after V lost 1 base and J lost 5 bases. The CDR3 DNA reads TGTGCCAGCAGCTTAATTGGAGCGGGAGCATTAGATACGCAGTATTTT. Amino acids: CASSLIGAGALDTQYF.

The table lists this clonotype with many counts. The rearrangement uses TRBV9 and TRBJ2-1; 13 positions match TRBD2. Germline V gene data show CDR1 as SGDLS and CDR2 as YYNGEE. The length of the CDR3 is 17 residues. V shed 0 bases and J 5 bases; nucleotides not matched to a gene: 5. The CDR3 reads CASSVGEGLAGNNEQFF. For the CDR3, the DNA is TGTGCCAGCAGCGTAGGAGAGGGACTAGCGGGAAACAATGAGCAGTTCTTC.

The chain employs TRBV28 and TRBJ2-2, with a tentative D call TRBD1 (6 bases). The CDR3 loop spans 15 amino acids. The V end lost 1 base, the J end lost 7 bases, and 13 bases lay between the germline ends. Germline V lookup: CDR1 MDHEN, CDR2 SYDVKM. As DNA, the CDR3 is TGTGCCAGCAGTTTATATAGGGGGAATGACGGGGAGCTGTTTTTT. Translation gives CASSLYRGNDGELFF.

The rearrangement joins TRBV7-9 to TRBJ2-7; perhaps D is TRBD1 or TRBD2 (5 bases each). Germline CDR1 reads SEHNR; CDR2 reads FQNEAQ (reference sequence). Trimming cost V 7 bases and J 3 bases, with 13 bases left between them. The CDR3 has 13 amino acids. The DNA for the CDR3 is TGTGCCAGCATGGGGGACCCGCTCTACGAGCAGTACTTC. Translated: CASMGDPLYEQYF.

This clonotype was detected a few times. The chain links TRBV7-3 to TRBJ2-1; D is undetermined. From germline, CDR1 is SGHTA and CDR2 FQGTGA. Trimming shortened V by 2 bases and J by 4 bases, and 21 bases separated the two germline ends. The CDR3 sequence is 18 residues long. CDR3 sequence reads: CASSLLATSENNYNEQFF. Written as DNA, the CDR3 is TGTGCCAGCAGCTTATTAGCCACGTCGGAGAATAATTACAATGAGCAGTTCTTC.

Ten or more counts support this clonotype. The chain joins TRBV20-1 to TRBJ1-5; D gene uncertain. The CDR3 covers 15 residues. V lost 0 bases and J lost 5, with 14 bases in between. Germline loops: CDR1 DFQATT, CDR2 SNEGSKA (reference sequence). CDR3 loop: CSARDSNGVDQPQHF. In DNA, the CDR3 is TGCAGTGCTAGAGATAGTAACGGAGTTGATCAGCCCCAGCATTTT.

This clonotype appeared many times. This chain uses TRBV12-3 or TRBV12-4 with TRBJ2-7; D unresolved. Deletions cut 5 bases from V and 2 bases from J, with 7 bases between. This CDR3 has 12 amino acids. CDR3 sequence reads: CASSDLPYEQYF. The CDR3 nucleotides read TGTGCCAGCAGTGACCTCCCCTACGAGCAGTACTTC.

This clonotype has more than one count but fewer than ten. The V call is TRBV10-3, the J call TRBJ1-5; the D is unclear. The CDR3 extends over 13 amino acids. Trimming pared 4 bases from V and 5 bases from J, leaving 9 bases between. Per germline, CDR1 ENHRY and CDR2 SYGVKD. The CDR3 reads CAISVEVYQPQHF. The CDR3 DNA reads as TGTGCCATCAGTGTTGAGGTTTATCAGCCCCAGCATTTT.

This clonotype was counted ten times or more. CDR3 coding DNA: TGCAGTGCAGGGACAGGGATCCTCCACGAGCAGTACTTC. Its translation: CSAGTGILHEQYF. The chain carries TRBV20-1 and TRBJ2-7, with 9 positions matching TRBD1. The germline gives CDR1 DFQATT, CDR2 SNEGSKA (reference sequence). The V gene end was trimmed by 6 bases and the J gene end by 5 bases; junction bases not matched to a gene: 8. The CDR3 has 13 amino acids.

At least ten counts were recorded for this clonotype. The chain carries TRBV10-2 and TRBJ2-7; TRBD2 matches at 8 bases. The CDR3 covers 15 residues. The ends lost 0 bases at V and 6 bases at J; junction bases unmatched: 7. From germline, CDR1 is WSHSY and CDR2 SAAADI. The CDR3 spells CASSESGTSLAEQYF. The CDR3 region has the DNA TGCGCCAGCAGTGAGTCCGGGACTAGTCTCGCCGAGCAGTACTTC.